The 10 T cell receptor beta chains reported below all come from one sample, sequenced in a study of T cells in Graves' hyperthyroidism and ophthalmopathy. Amplification targeted TCR beta CDR3 regions from RNA transcripts. Researchers ran a first-round RT-PCR on the TCR CDR3 using the HTBI primer set. MiXCR, applied by TCRdb to the multiplex PCR reads, yields one record per CDR3 protein. The table shows approximately 300,000 distinct CDR3 sequences, with 15% to 20% occurring only once. Sequencing was carried out using blood. The receptors here all came from a woman aged 55-70 years with Graves' ophthalmopathy.

This clonotype has ten or more counts. Here the CDR3 DNA reads TGTGCCAGCATTAAAGGACTAGCGCGGTCCTACGAGCAGTACTTC. Translated, it gives CASIKGLARSYEQYF. The chain recombines TRBV6-2 or TRBV6-3 with TRBJ2-7; 9 nucleotides match TRBD2. CDR1 and CDR2 from the germline V gene are MNHEY and SVGEGT. V dropped 7 bases and J dropped 1; count of bases not matched to a gene: 8. The CDR3 spans 15 residues.

This clonotype was seen many times. The V call is TRBV9, the J call TRBJ2-2; D is ambiguous. Germline-derived CDR1 and CDR2 are SGDLS and YYNGEE. The CDR3 has 14 residues. V was pared by 0 bases and J by 4 bases, with 7 bases between. The CDR3 here is CASSVEPITGELFF. The DNA of the CDR3 is TGTGCCAGCAGCGTAGAGCCCATCACCGGGGAGCTGTTTTTT. Full variable domain (outside the CDR3, taken from reference TRBV9 and TRBJ2-2): DSGVTQTPKHLITATGQRVTLRCSPRSGDLSVYWYQQSLDQGLQFLIQYYNGEERAKGNILERFSAQQFPDLHSELNLSSLELGDSALYFCASSVEPITGELFFGEGSRLTVL.

This clonotype was seen a handful of times. The chain is built from TRBV27 and TRBJ1-4, with 7 bases identical to TRBD1. This CDR3 is 16 amino acids long. The germline CDR1 and CDR2 sequences are MNHEY and SMNVEV (reference sequence). J was trimmed by 0 bases and V by 5 bases; bases with no gene match: 6. The CDR3 DNA follows: TGTGCCAGCAGTCCTGGACAGGCTCCAACTAATGAAAAACTGTTTTTT. Translation: CASSPGQAPTNEKLFF.

This clonotype was recorded many times. The chain joins TRBV7-2 to TRBJ2-7; 11 bases are a match to TRBD2. Germline CDR1 SGHTA, CDR2 FQGNSA. The CDR3 totals 16 residues. V trimming: 1 base; J trimming: 3 bases; junction bases outside the gene matches: 5. The CDR3 spells CASSLVVLAGGYEQYF. The CDR3 nucleotides are TGTGCCAGCAGCTTAGTTGTCCTAGCGGGAGGCTACGAGCAGTACTTC.

This clonotype came up a few times. The chain carries TRBV7-9 and TRBJ1-6; TRBD1 might be the D (5 bases). Germline values: CDR1 SEHNR, CDR2 FQNEAQ (reference sequence). The CDR3 length is 14 residues. Trimming took off 5 bases at V and 9 bases at J, with 14 bases between the two ends. The CDR3 DNA is TGTGCCAGCAGCGACAGCCGGGACGCTTCACCCCTCCACTTT. It specifies CASSDSRDASPLHF.

About this clonotype: One base away lies a much larger clone, so this may be a sequencing read error. V usage is TRBV27 and J usage is TRBJ2-3; D not resolved. CDR3 length: 14 amino acids. Germline V gene data show CDR1 as MNHEY and CDR2 as SMNVEV (reference sequence). The CDR3 DNA reads as TGTGTCAGCAGTTTGAGCCCTAGCACAGATACGCAGTATTTT. Its protein is CVSSLSPSTDTQYF.

This clonotype was observed at least ten times. This chain connects TRBV20-1 to TRBJ1-2; D unclear. The CDR3 covers 12 residues. Germline V CDR1 and CDR2: DFQATT, SNEGSKA (reference sequence). The V and J ends lost 2 bases and 7 bases respectively, with 11 bases between them. CDR3 loop: CSARRQATGYTF. The CDR3 DNA sequence: TGCAGTGCTAGACGCCAGGCTACTGGCTACACCTTC.

This clonotype has only a few counts. The gene calls are TRBV7-2 and TRBJ1-5; D is unresolved. Germline lookup yields CDR1 SGHTA and CDR2 FQGNSA. The CDR3 sequence is 15 residues long. The V gene lost 0 bases and the J gene lost 3 bases, with 9 bases spanning the gap. The CDR3 DNA reads as TGTGCCAGCAGCTTAGCCGGGGTGGACAATCAGCCCCAGCATTTT. Its translation: CASSLAGVDNQPQHF.

In its sample, this clonotype was seen many times. The chain joins TRBV29-1 to TRBJ2-5; weak D call: TRBD2 (6 bases). Per germline, CDR1 SQVTM and CDR2 ANQGSEA. V was trimmed by 8 bases and J by 5 bases, leaving 18 bases between them. There are 13 residues in the CDR3. CDR3 in amino acids: CSTVLGGTETQYF. Written as DNA, the CDR3 is TGCAGCACGGTTCTTGGGGGGACGGAGACCCAGTACTTC.

This clonotype was found many times. The chain couples TRBV27 to TRBJ1-1, with a possible D match to TRBD1 (6 bases). V shed 2 bases and J shed 4 bases, with 14 bases lying between them. This CDR3 has 15 residues. Germline V gene lookup returns CDR1 MNHEY and CDR2 SMNVEV (reference sequence). CDR3 residues: CASSLNREGSTEAFF. The CDR3 DNA is TGTGCCAGCAGTTTAAACAGGGAGGGGTCCACTGAAGCTTTCTTT.